Listed below are T cell receptor beta chains from one sample, sequenced in a study of blood T cell repertoires in COVID-19. The table came from immunoSEQ multiplex PCR; TCRdb's copy has only in-frame clones and leaves some out. Of about 46,000 clones listed, around four fifths are singletons. The source material was peripheral blood. The source of these receptors is an elderly woman with acute or convalescent COVID-19. The CDR3 runs from the conserved cysteine through the conserved F or W. The D gene is left open where the match is weak. Some rows mark clone size as missing; the rest say once, few, many or name a class of expanded clone.

TRBJ1-5 TRBV29-1 - TRBD1 CSVLQGAILYALLYSNQPQHF TGCAGCGTTCTACAGGGGGCGATTTTATATGCCCTTTTATATAGCAATCAGCCCCAGCATTTT
TRBJ1-6 TRBV7-9 - TRBD1 CASSSQGAGRSPLHF TGTGCCAGCAGCTCACAGGGGGCCGGAAGATCACCCCTCCACTTT
TRBJ1-5 TRBV18 - TRBD1 CASSPGTGVGQPQHF TGTGCCAGCTCACCTGGGACAGGGGTGGGTCAGCCCCAGCATTTT
TRBJ2-3 TRBV11-3 - - CASSLAGSTDTQYF TGTGCCAGCAGCTTAGCGGGGTCCACAGATACGCAGTATTTT
TRBJ2-3 TRBV7-9 - TRBD1 CASSLAQGHRGLDTQYF TGTGCCAGCAGCTTAGCGCAAGGTCACAGGGGGTTGGATACGCAGTATTTT
TRBJ2-7 TRBV7-3 - - CASSFSPDSSYEQYF TGTGCCAGCAGCTTTAGTCCGGACAGCTCCTACGAGCAGTACTTC
TRBJ1-4 TRBV6-5 - - CASSFQLIGEKLFF TGTGCCAGCAGTTTTCAACTAATCGGTGAAAAACTGTTTTTT
TRBJ1-2 TRBV27 - - CASSPRPGTPYGYTF TGTGCCAGCTCCCCCAGACCCGGGACACCCTATGGCTACACCTTC
TRBJ1-5 TRBV30 - - CAWSPGGNQPQHF TGTGCCTGGAGTCCCGGGGGCAATCAGCCCCAGCATTTT
TRBJ1-5 TRBV5-8 few TRBD1 CASSRQGVRQPQHF TGTGCCAGCAGCAGACAGGGAGTGAGGCAGCCCCAGCATTTT
TRBJ2-3 TRBV11-3 - - CASSPLGAVTQYF TGTGCCAGCAGCCCGCTTGGGGCGGTTACGCAGTATTTT
TRBJ2-5 TRBV15 - TRBD1 CATSRDSFGQGGNQETQYF TGTGCCACCAGCAGAGACTCATTCGGACAGGGGGGGAACCAAGAGACCCAGTACTTC
TRBJ1-1 TRBV14 - - CASSQEFGVRGAFF TGTGCCAGCAGCCAAGAATTCGGAGTTCGAGGGGCTTTCTTT
TRBJ1-1 TRBV28 - - CASESLGVNTEAFF TGTGCCAGCGAATCATTGGGAGTGAACACTGAAGCTTTCTTT
TRBJ2-3 TRBV7-9 - TRBD1 CASSSGTGSQYF TGTGCCAGCAGCTCCGGGACAGGGTCGCAGTATTTT
TRBJ1-2 TRBV24-1 - TRBD1 CATSKGQNYGYTF TGTGCCACCAGTAAGGGACAGAACTATGGCTACACCTTC
TRBJ2-1 TRBV24-1 - - CATSESEEQFF TGTGCCACCAGTGAGTCCGAGGAGCAGTTCTTC
TRBJ1-5 TRBV4-2 - - CASSPVQGTRNQPQHF TGTGCCAGCAGCCCAGTACAAGGGACTAGGAATCAGCCCCAGCATTTT
TRBJ1-2 TRBV5-1 - - CASSLQGDYGYTF TGCGCCAGCAGCTTACAGGGCGACTATGGCTACACCTTC
TRBJ1-2 TRBV7-9 - - CASTKQGRKLYGYTF TGTGCCAGCACCAAACAGGGTCGGAAGCTCTATGGCTACACCTTC
TRBJ2-7 TRBV19 - - CASSIGERGYEQYF TGTGCCAGTAGTATTGGGGAGAGAGGCTACGAGCAGTACTTC
TRBJ1-5 TRBV10-1 - TRBD1 CASSTGGVNQPQHF TGCGCCAGCAGCACAGGGGGGGTTAATCAGCCCCAGCATTTT
TRBJ2-5 TRBV7-2 - TRBD2 CASSFSGGAGETQYF TGTGCCAGCAGCTTTAGCGGGGGGGCCGGAGAGACCCAGTACTTC
TRBJ1-1 TRBV14 - TRBD1 CASSHPIFTSRGGPTEAFF TGTGCCAGCAGCCATCCTATTTTCACAAGCCGAGGGGGCCCCACTGAAGCTTTCTTT
TRBJ1-1 TRBV5-1 - TRBD1 CASSFTGGVDTEAFF TGCGCCAGCAGCTTTACAGGGGGCGTTGACACTGAAGCTTTCTTT
TRBJ1-6 TRBV5-6 once TRBD1 CASSWNPTTGAGSPLHF TGTGCCAGCAGCTGGAATCCCACGACAGGGGCCGGTTCACCCCTCCACTTT
TRBJ2-1 TRBV4-1 - TRBD2 CASSLEGLAVTNEQFF TGCGCCAGCAGCCTTGAGGGACTAGCGGTGACTAATGAGCAGTTCTTC
TRBJ2-5 TRBV29-1 - TRBD2 CSVTPGLAGAHGRETQYF TGCAGCGTTACACCGGGACTAGCGGGGGCACACGGTCGGGAGACCCAGTACTTC
TRBJ1-2 TRBV11-1 once TRBD1 CASSLELTGGSGYTF TGTGCCAGCAGCTTAGAGCTCACAGGGGGAAGTGGCTACACCTTC
TRBJ1-2 TRBV3-1/TRBV3-2 once - CASSQGFGSGVGGNYGYTF TGTGCCAGCAGCCAAGGGTTCGGATCTGGGGTCGGGGGTAACTATGGCTACACCTTC
TRBJ1-1 TRBV10-1 - - CASSDRGDKSMTEAFF TGCGCCAGCAGTGACCGGGGGGACAAGTCCATGACTGAAGCTTTCTTT
TRBJ1-2 TRBV9 - TRBD1 CASSAQIPGQAIYGYTF TGTGCCAGCAGCGCTCAAATTCCGGGACAGGCTATTTATGGCTACACCTTC
TRBJ2-7 TRBV18 - - CASSPLGGGAHEQYF TGTGCCAGCTCCCCACTGGGTGGGGGGGCCCACGAGCAGTACTTC
TRBJ2-1 TRBV4-1 - TRBD2 CASSLSSGLAGNEQFF TGCGCCAGCAGTCTGAGTTCGGGACTAGCGGGTAATGAGCAGTTCTTC
TRBJ1-5 TRBV4-1 few - CASSQDVDSYQPQHF TGCGCCAGCAGCCAAGATGTGGACAGTTATCAGCCCCAGCATTTT
TRBJ1-1 TRBV11-2 - - CASSSLIGGRSGTEAFF TGTGCCAGCAGCTCCCTCATTGGGGGCAGAAGTGGCACTGAAGCTTTCTTT
TRBJ1-6 TRBV15 - - CATSRERQNSPLHF TGTGCCACCAGCAGAGAGCGACAGAATTCACCCCTCCACTTT
TRBJ1-5 TRBV2 once - CASSEEPRLFNQPQHF TGTGCCAGCAGTGAAGAGCCTAGACTCTTTAATCAGCCCCAGCATTTT
TRBJ2-2 TRBV5-1 - - CASSHISGELFF TGCGCCAGCAGCCACATTTCCGGGGAGCTGTTTTTT
TRBJ2-7 TRBV27 - TRBD1 CASSRGGQGAWEQYF TGTGCCAGCAGTCGCGGCGGGCAGGGGGCTTGGGAGCAGTACTTC
TRBJ1-1 TRBV19 - - CASSSRRQETVNTEAFF TGTGCCAGTAGTTCACGGAGACAGGAAACGGTGAACACTGAAGCTTTCTTT
TRBJ1-1 TRBV6-1 - - CASSELPGNTEAFF TGTGCCAGCAGTGAACTCCCAGGGAACACTGAAGCTTTCTTT
TRBJ2-5 TRBV14 medium-sized - CASGRGWETQYF TGTGCCAGCGGCAGGGGATGGGAGACCCAGTACTTC
TRBJ2-2 TRBV5-1 - - CASSNRVANTGELFF TGCGCCAGCAGCAACAGGGTTGCGAACACCGGGGAGCTGTTTTTT
TRBJ2-5 TRBV7-7 - TRBD2 CASSGLAGPLETQYF TGTGCTAGCAGCGGTTTAGCGGGGCCTCTAGAGACCCAGTACTTC
TRBJ2-7 TRBV19 - TRBD2 CASSRNGAWEGEQYF TGTGCCAGTAGCCGGAACGGAGCTTGGGAGGGCGAGCAGTACTTC
TRBJ1-1 TRBV20-1 once TRBD1 CSAGRTGVAFF TGCAGTGCTGGCAGGACAGGGGTAGCTTTCTTT
TRBJ2-7 TRBV5-1 - - CASSRGGFSYEQYF TGCGCCAGCAGCAGGGGGGGGTTCTCCTACGAGCAGTACTTC
TRBJ1-5 TRBV23-1 - - CASSRENWGRYSNQPQHF TGCGCCAGCAGTCGAGAAAATTGGGGGAGGTATAGCAATCAGCCCCAGCATTTT
TRBJ2-1 TRBV5-3 - TRBD1 CARSLSDETGPYNEQFF TGTGCCAGAAGCTTGAGTGACGAGACAGGGCCATACAATGAGCAGTTCTTC
TRBJ2-7 TRBV10-3 - - CAISDPSGWSYEQYF TGTGCCATCAGTGATCCCAGCGGGTGGTCCTACGAGCAGTACTTC
TRBJ1-2 TRBV2 - - CASSEGTYYGYTF TGTGCCAGCAGTGAAGGGACATACTATGGCTACACCTTC
TRBJ1-6 TRBV5-6 - TRBD1 CASSFSGGDLGEGNSPLHF TGTGCCAGCAGCTTTTCAGGGGGCGACCTCGGCGAGGGAAATTCACCCCTCCACTTT
TRBJ1-6 TRBV25-1 - TRBD1 CASSGGTGWSPLHF TGTGCCAGCAGTGGAGGGACAGGGTGGTCACCCCTCCACTTT